This record concerns one T cell receptor (beta chain) sequence. The CDR3 is 16 amino acids. Germline V gene sequence: CDR1 SGHDT, CDR2 YYEEEE. V lost 1 base, J lost 5 bases, and 18 bases lay in between. 60 Vbeta and 13 Jbeta primers were used in PCR. Only in-frame clones appear in the TCRdb table, and some are missing; sequencing was by immunoSEQ multiplex PCR. The repertoire consists of approximately 150,000 clones, with approximately 78% occurring once and the leading ten covering under 15%. These data originate in a study of cytomegalovirus exposure and HLA in healthy donors. Study context: A preliminary data release comprised tens of millions of unique TCRs obtained from HLA-typed donors.

This receptor was identified in a woman in her forties or fifties in good health and CMV-seropositive. Sequencing was performed on PBMCs. The chain carries TRBV5-6 and TRBJ1-2, with D perhaps matching TRBD1 (6 bases). The CDR3 region is CASSLRGPDRPYGYTF. The CDR3 nucleotides read TGTGCCAGCAGCTTGAGAGGTCCGGACAGACCGTATGGCTACACCTTC.